These T cell receptor beta chains were read from a single sample in a study of OX40 agonist ivuxolimab in advanced cancers. Clones were sequenced by immunoSEQ multiplex PCR, and TCRdb holds only the in-frame ones, with some missing. The sample has about 22,000 clones; roughly 82% are singletons. The material sequenced was CD4+ or CD8+ T cells sorted from blood, taken in a trial of the OX40 agonist ivuxolimab. These receptors were taken from an adult with an advanced solid tumor such as melanoma, head and neck, liver or kidney cancer. Each CDR3 is given with its conserved first and last residue. The D gene is left open where the match is weak. Rows give clone size only sometimes, using once, few, many, or a class for an expanded clone.

d_gene,len,abundance,j_gene,v_gene,CDR3nt,CDR3aa
TRBD1,16,.,TRBJ1-4,TRBV7-9,TGTGCCAGCAGCCCGGGCGGGACAGCTCTAAATGAAAAACTGTTTTTT,CASSPGGTALNEKLFF
.,18,.,TRBJ1-4,TRBV7-8,TGTGCCAGCAGCTTACGGGACTCCGGTGGGGCAACTAATGAAAAACTGTTTTTT,CASSLRDSGGATNEKLFF
.,15,.,TRBJ1-1,TRBV19,TGTGCCAGTAGTATAGTGGGGGCGGGGAACACTGAAGCTTTCTTT,CASSIVGAGNTEAFF
TRBD1,14,.,TRBJ2-1,TRBV29-1,TGCAGCGTTACACGGGGGACAGGGGGCGGTGAGCAGTTCTTC,CSVTRGTGGGEQFF
.,15,once,TRBJ2-1,TRBV25-1,TGTGCCAGCAGTGAATTGAGGGGTATCTACAATGAGCAGTTCTTC,CASSELRGIYNEQFF
.,13,.,TRBJ1-1,TRBV25-1,TGTGCCAGCAGTGACGGGCCTCACACTGAAGCTTTCTTT,CASSDGPHTEAFF
TRBD1,15,.,TRBJ2-1,TRBV7-8,TGTGCCAGCAGCCGTATGACAGGGGTTGTGAATGAGCAGTTCTTC,CASSRMTGVVNEQFF
TRBD2,15,.,TRBJ2-7,TRBV28,TGTGCCAGCAGTTTTACTAGCGGGACCTCCTACGAGCAGTACTTC,CASSFTSGTSYEQYF
.,15,.,TRBJ1-4,TRBV7-9,TGTGCCAGCAGCTTAGGAGGGACATCTGATGAAAAACTGTTTTTT,CASSLGGTSDEKLFF
TRBD1,15,.,TRBJ1-4,TRBV5-1,TGCGCCAGCAGCCCGGGACAGGGCGGGGGTGAAAAACTGTTTTTT,CASSPGQGGGEKLFF
TRBD2,16,.,TRBJ2-7,TRBV7-8,TGTGCCAGCAGCTTAGCCCGGACTAGCGGAGGCTACGAGCAGTACTTC,CASSLARTSGGYEQYF
.,12,.,TRBJ2-2,TRBV5-5,TGTGCCAGTCGCCGGGACACCGGGGAGCTGTTTTTT,CASRRDTGELFF
.,15,.,TRBJ1-1,TRBV19,TGTGCCAGTAGTACCCAACAGGGTAGGAACACTGAAGCTTTCTTT,CASSTQQGRNTEAFF
.,16,.,TRBJ1-6,TRBV18,TGTGCCAGCTCACCGAAACAGGGAGGCGGTAATTCACCCCTCCACTTT,CASSPKQGGGNSPLHF
.,12,few,TRBJ1-2,TRBV25-1,TGTGCCAGCAGCGGGCGGAACTATGGCTACACCTTC,CASSGRNYGYTF
TRBD1,16,.,TRBJ1-1,TRBV9,TGTGCCAGCAGCGTAGCCCCTACAGGGGGCTTAACTGAAGCTTTCTTT,CASSVAPTGGLTEAFF
.,13,once,TRBJ1-2,TRBV6-1,TGTGCCAGCAGTGAACGGCGGAACTATGGCTACACCTTC,CASSERRNYGYTF
.,16,.,TRBJ2-5,TRBV2,TGTGCCAGCCTCACGGGGGGGGGACAGACCACGGCGGCCCAGTACTTC,CASLTGGGQTTAAQYF
.,15,.,TRBJ1-3,TRBV6-1,TGTGCCAGCACCGGGGCCAGCCGTACTGGAAACACCATATATTTT,CASTGASRTGNTIYF
.,13,.,TRBJ1-5,TRBV7-8,TGTGCCAGCAGCTCCAGCCCGTATCAGCCCCAGCATTTT,CASSSSPYQPQHF
TRBD2,16,once,TRBJ2-7,TRBV28,TGTGCCAGCACCGCTTTGCCTAGCGGGAGAGGGTACGAGCAGTACTTC,CASTALPSGRGYEQYF
.,11,once,TRBJ2-5,TRBV30,TGTGCCTGGAGTGCTGGGGAGACCCAGTACTTC,CAWSAGETQYF
.,13,.,TRBJ1-2,TRBV2,TGTGCCAGCAGCTACGACAGGAACTATGGCTACACCTTC,CASSYDRNYGYTF
.,15,few,TRBJ2-7,TRBV7-8,TGTGCCAGCAGCCATCCGGGACACCAGACCTACGAGCAGTACTTC,CASSHPGHQTYEQYF
.,14,.,TRBJ2-5,TRBV7-9,TGTGCCAGCAGCCCAGTGGGGGCGAGGGAGACCCAGTACTTC,CASSPVGARETQYF
.,16,.,TRBJ1-1,TRBV21-1,TGTGCCAGCAGCCACCCTTCGGAGGGGATGAGCACTGAAGCTTTCTTT,CASSHPSEGMSTEAFF
.,13,few,TRBJ1-2,TRBV6-5,TGTGCCAGCAGTGAAAGGGTAAACTATGGCTACACCTTC,CASSERVNYGYTF
.,13,.,TRBJ1-2,TRBV7-2,TGTGCCAGCAGCCGCAGACAGAACTATGGCTACACCTTC,CASSRRQNYGYTF
.,15,.,TRBJ2-2,TRBV7-8,TGTGCCAGCAGCCCCGGGGGACTTCCTCCCCGGGAGCTGTTTTTT,CASSPGGLPPRELFF
TRBD1,15,.,TRBJ2-7,TRBV2,TGTGCCAGCAGTAAACAGGGGGCGTCTGGGGACGAGCAGTACTTC,CASSKQGASGDEQYF
.,14,.,TRBJ1-1,TRBV6-5,TGTGCCAGCAGCCCGACACATCTGAACACTGAAGCTTTCTTT,CASSPTHLNTEAFF
.,16,.,TRBJ2-6,TRBV5-1,TGCGCCAGCAGCTTGAGCAGATTCTCTGGGGCCAACGTCCTGACTTTC,CASSLSRFSGANVLTF
.,15,.,TRBJ1-1,TRBV5-4,TGTGCCAGCTCATTAGACGCTCTTATGAACACTGAAGCTTTCTTT,CASSLDALMNTEAFF
TRBD1,12,.,TRBJ1-1,TRBV25-1,TGTGCCAGCAGCGGGGGACAGGCCGAAGCTTTCTTT,CASSGGQAEAFF
.,14,.,TRBJ1-4,TRBV6-1,TGTGCCAGCAGTGAAAGCAGATATAATGAAAAACTGTTTTTT,CASSESRYNEKLFF
.,14,.,TRBJ2-2,TRBV10-3,TGTGCCACCGGGGACGGAGGTGACACCGGGGAGCTGTTTTTT,CATGDGGDTGELFF
TRBD2,15,.,TRBJ2-7,TRBV5-1,TGCGCCAGCACCCTAACTAGCGGAGGCTCGTACGAGCAGTACTTC,CASTLTSGGSYEQYF
TRBD2,16,.,TRBJ2-3,TRBV19,TGTGCCAGTAAAACTAGCGGGCCCTCTAGCACAGATACGCAGTATTTT,CASKTSGPSSTDTQYF
TRBD1,17,.,TRBJ2-3,TRBV13,TGTGCCAGCAGCCGTGGGGCGGACAGGGGGCGGGCAGATACGCAGTATTTT,CASSRGADRGRADTQYF
.,16,once,TRBJ1-2,TRBV7-6,TGTGCCAGCAGCCTAGGGGTCCAGCGCCAGAACTATGGCTACACCTTC,CASSLGVQRQNYGYTF
.,14,.,TRBJ1-1,TRBV6-5,TGTGCCAGCAGTTACGGAGGGAAGGATACTGAAGCTTTCTTT,CASSYGGKDTEAFF
TRBD2,18,.,TRBJ2-6,TRBV5-1,TGCGCCAGCAGCCGGAGGGGTAGCGGGGCCCCTGGGGCCAACGTCCTGACTTTC,CASSRRGSGAPGANVLTF
.,14,.,TRBJ1-6,TRBV15,TGTGCCACCAGCAGAGAGGGAGTCGTGTCACCCCTCCACTTT,CATSREGVVSPLHF
.,14,.,TRBJ1-6,TRBV9,TGTGCCAGCAGCGGCCTCGGTGGGAATTCACCCCTCCACTTT,CASSGLGGNSPLHF
.,17,.,TRBJ1-5,TRBV19,TGTGCCACCAGTAGTCGGCGATCCCCCTTAAGCAATCAGCCCCAGCATTTT,CATSSRRSPLSNQPQHF
.,12,.,TRBJ1-5,TRBV7-3,TGTGCCAGCAGCTGGGGGGATCAGCCCCAGCATTTT,CASSWGDQPQHF
.,14,once,TRBJ2-3,TRBV6-5,TGTGCCAGCAGTCTGGGAGGCTATTTGGATACGCAGTATTTT,CASSLGGYLDTQYF
.,13,few,TRBJ2-7,TRBV19,TGTGCCAGTAGGGACCAGGCGACCTACGAGCAGTACTTC,CASRDQATYEQYF
TRBD1,14,.,TRBJ2-7,TRBV18,TGTGCCAGCTCACCCACAGGGGGCAACTACGAGCAGTACTTC,CASSPTGGNYEQYF
.,12,.,TRBJ2-7,TRBV5-4,TGTGCCAGCAGCCAGACGCCCTACGAGCAGTACTTC,CASSQTPYEQYF
.,14,.,TRBJ2-7,TRBV5-4,TGTGCCAGCAGCCCGGGAGTTAGCCTCTACGAGCAGTACTTC,CASSPGVSLYEQYF
.,17,.,TRBJ2-7,TRBV7-9,TGTGCCAGCAGCTTACGAACTGGCGGGGAGAGCTCCTACGAGCAGTACTTC,CASSLRTGGESSYEQYF
.,14,.,TRBJ2-3,TRBV27,TGTGCCAGCAGTTTGGGCCAGGGCCAAGGTACGCAGTATTTT,CASSLGQGQGTQYF
.,16,.,TRBJ2-7,TRBV11-2,TGTGCCAGCAGCGTCAAAGGGGTTATAAGTTCCTACGAGCAGTACTTC,CASSVKGVISSYEQYF